This T cell receptor beta chain emerged from a study of tumor and adjacent non-tumor tissue in lung cancer. Across the whole study: There were approximately twelve adenocarcinoma, a couple of squamous cell carcinoma and 1 small cell lung cancer cases.

This clonotype was counted at least ten times. Its specificity is not known. Findings of the study overall: In normal lung, the top 100 clones were significantly more dominant than in tumor. Significantly higher TCR diversity was found in tumor than normal lung.

Unmatched junction bases numbered 3, after V lost 7 bases and J lost 0 bases. Germline V gene sequence: CDR1 MDHEN, CDR2 SYDVKM. The CDR3 extends over 14 amino acids. Three rounds of nested PCR, following a modified ARM-PCR protocol, produced the TCRbeta library. A single record per CDR3 protein comes from TCRdb applying MiXCR to the multiplex PCR reads. Seen here are 98,000 or so distinct CDR3 sequences, 80% observed once, and the top ten hold less than 40%. The template was RNA from unsorted bulk tissue. The normal lung tissue was taken more than 3 cm from the tumor edge. Chemotherapy-naive patients with new lung cancer underwent thoracic surgery in China, August–November 2014.

Sequenced input: distant non-tumor lung tissue. The chain recombines TRBV28 with TRBJ1-3; TRBD1 matches 7 bases. The receptor was derived from a man in his sixties with small cell lung cancer. The CDR3 loop is CASMDRNSGNTIYF. Here the CDR3 DNA reads TGTGCCAGCATGGACAGGAACTCTGGAAACACCATATATTTT.